The 18 T cell receptor beta chains given below trace back to one sample, sequenced in a study of T-cell reconstitution after alpha-beta-depleted transplantation in children. As it was prepared, the TCRbeta library received unique molecular identifiers. TCRdb itself ran the PCR reads through MiXCR, one entry per CDR3 protein. This table holds about 610,000 distinct CDR3 sequences, more than 9% found once. The specimen was PBMCs from the stem cell graft donor, collected from the stem cell graft. The receptors shown here come from a human donor who donated a stem cell graft to a child with acute myeloid leukemia.

This clonotype was found a few times. This rearrangement joins TRBV6-1 to TRBJ2-7; D is perhaps TRBD2 (5 bases). V was shortened by 6 bases and J by 2 bases, with 11 bases between the two germline ends. Germline loops: CDR1 MNHNS, CDR2 SASEGT. The CDR3 spans 13 residues. The CDR3 sequence: CASSKSGPYEQYF. The CDR3 coding sequence is TGTGCCAGCAGCAAGAGCGGCCCCTACGAGCAGTACTTC.

The chain couples TRBV20-1 to TRBJ2-2, with TRBD1 matching over 7 bases. The V gene end was trimmed by 8 bases and the J gene end by 3 bases; junction bases not matched to a gene: 3. Germline CDR1 DFQATT, CDR2 SNEGSKA (reference sequence). CDR3 length equals 12 residues. CDR3 nucleotides: TGCAGTCACGACAGGGACACCGGGGAGCTGTTTTTT. Translated, it gives CSHDRDTGELFF.

This clonotype was seen more than once but under ten times. This sequence joins TRBV7-3 and TRBJ2-2; D is possibly TRBD1 (6 bases). V was shortened by 2 bases and J by 5 bases, with 15 bases between the two germline ends. Germline V gives CDR1 SGHTA, CDR2 FQGTGA. The CDR3 spans 16 residues. The CDR3 here is CASSLGGPSFTGELFF. Here the CDR3 DNA reads TGTGCCAGCAGCTTAGGGGGCCCCTCTTTTACCGGGGAGCTGTTTTTT.

This clonotype has ten or more counts. The chain employs TRBV12-3 or TRBV12-4 and TRBJ2-2; 10 nucleotides agree with TRBD2. CDR3 length: 15 amino acids. V lost 5 bases and J lost 6; bases outside the gene matches: 6. This CDR3 reads CASSLGLARAGELFF. The CDR3 DNA sequence: TGTGCCAGCAGTCTGGGACTAGCGCGGGCCGGGGAGCTGTTTTTT.

This clonotype was detected ten times or more. The CDR3 DNA is TGTGCCATCAGTGAGTACCATACCTCCTACGAGCAGTACTTC. Translation: CAISEYHTSYEQYF. The rearrangement uses TRBV10-3 and TRBJ2-7; D unresolved. With 1 base removed from V and 0 bases from J, the gap between germline ends came to 7 bases. The length of the CDR3 is 14 residues. CDR1 and CDR2 (germline): ENHRY, SYGVKD.

Ten or more counts support this clonotype. The V gene is TRBV2, the J gene TRBJ1-1, with D possibly TRBD1 on 5 matching bases. The CDR3 is 14 amino acids. With 6 bases removed from V and 4 bases from J, the gap between germline ends came to 15 bases. Germline CDR1 reads SNHLY; CDR2 reads FYNNEI. The CDR3 region is CASSRTTGFTEAFF. CDR3 sequence (DNA): TGTGCCAGCAGCCGAACCACAGGTTTCACTGAAGCTTTCTTT.

The sample holds many counts of this clonotype. J is TRBJ2-7 and V is TRBV19; 10 bases are shared with TRBD2. With V trimmed by 5 bases and J by 6 bases, 13 bases remained unmatched. Per germline, CDR1 LNHDA and CDR2 SQIVND (reference sequence). There are 16 residues in the CDR3. This chain's CDR3 is CASSPDPGLALGEQYF. The CDR3 bases are TGTGCCAGTAGTCCTGACCCGGGACTAGCGCTGGGCGAGCAGTACTTC.

This clonotype was found a few times. This chain joins TRBV20-1 and TRBJ2-1; 10 bases are a match to TRBD2. Germline lookup yields CDR1 DFQATT and CDR2 SNEGSKA (reference sequence). Unmatched junction bases numbered 3, after V lost 3 bases and J lost 4 bases. This CDR3 spans 14 amino acids. The CDR3 region is CSASPAGGYNEQFF. CDR3 sequence (DNA): TGCAGTGCTAGTCCAGCGGGGGGGTACAATGAGCAGTTCTTC.

J is TRBJ2-7 and V is TRBV29-1; perhaps TRBD1 as D (6 bases). CDR1 and CDR2 from the germline V gene are SQVTM and ANQGSEA. With 3 bases removed from V and 6 bases from J, the gap between germline ends came to 12 bases. The CDR3 consists of 12 residues. The CDR3 DNA follows: TGCAGCGTTGACAGGGGAACAGCCGAGCAGTACTTC. Its translation is CSVDRGTAEQYF.

This clonotype was seen a handful of times. This chain joins TRBV20-1 and TRBJ2-7; 12 bases are shared with TRBD1. Per the germline V gene, CDR1 is DFQATT and CDR2 is SNEGSKA (reference sequence). Trimming at V came to 6 bases and at J to 5 bases, leaving 11 bases not matched to a gene. The CDR3 loop spans 15 amino acids. CDR3: CSAEPRDRGLDEQYF. The CDR3 nucleotides are TGCAGTGCCGAACCCCGGGACAGGGGGCTCGACGAGCAGTACTTC.

This clonotype was picked up many times. The rearrangement links TRBV4-1 to TRBJ1-1; the D is unclear. Germline CDR1 and CDR2: MGHRA and YSYEKL. CDR3 length equals 15 residues. V lost 2 bases and J 3 bases, leaving 13 bases between the germline ends. The CDR3 DNA sequence: TGCGCCAGCAGCCAACTAAGAACGGCTGACACTGAAGCTTTCTTT. Translating it yields CASSQLRTADTEAFF.

This chain links TRBV15 with TRBJ1-1, with D uncertain. The CDR3 loop spans 13 amino acids. V was pared by 1 base and J by 10 bases, with 13 bases between. Germline CDR1 reads LNHNV; CDR2 reads YYDKDF (reference sequence). This chain's CDR3 is CATSRVGWEGAFF. Here the CDR3 DNA reads TGTGCCACCAGCAGAGTTGGCTGGGAAGGAGCTTTCTTT.

This clonotype was picked up a small number of times. J is TRBJ2-4 and V is TRBV3-1; D possibly corresponds to TRBD1 (6 bases). V lost 4 bases and J 6 bases, leaving 13 bases between the germline ends. This CDR3 contains 14 residues. Germline CDR1 is LGHDT and CDR2 is YNNKEL (reference sequence). CDR3: CASSPTGMGNIQYF. The CDR3 region has the DNA TGTGCCAGCAGCCCCACAGGGATGGGAAACATTCAGTACTTC.

V gene TRBV5-1 combines with J gene TRBJ2-3, with no clear D. CDR3 length equals 15 residues. Trimming cost V 3 bases and J 2 bases, with 13 bases left between them. Germline lookup yields CDR1 SGHRS and CDR2 YFSETQ. The CDR3 bases are TGCGCCAGCAGCTCCACAGTCACCCTCACAGATACGCAGTATTTT. It is translated as CASSSTVTLTDTQYF. Drawing the rest from reference TRBV5-1 and TRBJ2-3, the complete variable domain is KAGVTQTPRYLIKTRGQQVTLSCSPISGHRSVSWYQQTPGQGLQFLFEYFSETQRNKGNFPGRFSGRQFSNSRSEMNVSTLELGDSALYLCASSSTVTLTDTQYFGPGTRLTVL.

V gene TRBV29-1 combines with J gene TRBJ2-7; a possible D gene is TRBD2 (7 bases). CDR1 is SQVTM and CDR2 is ANQGSEA in the germline V gene. Trimming removed 8 bases at V and 6 bases at J, with 14 bases between. CDR3 size: 11 residues. The CDR3 protein is CSSGEGFEQYF. The DNA of the CDR3 is TGCAGCTCAGGGGAGGGTTTCGAGCAGTACTTC.

Many counts were recorded for this clonotype. V and J are TRBV18 and TRBJ2-1, with D possibly being TRBD2 (5 bases). Trimming removed 5 bases at V and 6 bases at J, with 17 bases between. The CDR3 is 15 residues long. The germline V gene encodes CDR1 KGHSH and CDR2 LQKENI. CDR3: CASSDLIGEFNEQFF. CDR3 coding DNA: TGTGCCAGCTCAGACCTCATTGGGGAGTTCAATGAGCAGTTCTTC. The whole variable domain, filled in from reference TRBV18 and TRBJ2-1, reads NAGVMQNPRHLVRRRGQEARLRCSPMKGHSHVYWYRQLPEEGLKFMVYLQKENIIDESGMPKERFSAEFPKEGPSILRIQQVVRGDSAAYFCASSDLIGEFNEQFFGPGTRLTVL.

This clonotype showed up just a few times. V and J are TRBV20-1 and TRBJ1-4; tentatively, D is TRBD1 (5 bases). Germline V gene sequence: CDR1 DFQATT, CDR2 SNEGSKA (reference sequence). The CDR3 loop spans 14 amino acids. The V end was cut by 3 bases, the J end by 8 bases, with 16 bases between. The CDR3 nucleotides are TGCAGTGCTAGGCCCTTCCGGGACCAAGAAAAACTGTTTTTT. Translating gives CSARPFRDQEKLFF.

This clonotype was counted a few times. The rearrangement links TRBV5-1 to TRBJ1-1, with D possibly matching TRBD1 (6 bases). The CDR3 runs 15 residues. Trimming shortened V by 3 bases and J by 3 bases, and 15 bases separated the two germline ends. The germline V gene encodes CDR1 SGHRS and CDR2 YFSETQ. DNA for the CDR3: TGCGCCAGCAGCTGGCTAAGGGGGGTCGACACTGAAGCTTTCTTT. This encodes CASSWLRGVDTEAFF.